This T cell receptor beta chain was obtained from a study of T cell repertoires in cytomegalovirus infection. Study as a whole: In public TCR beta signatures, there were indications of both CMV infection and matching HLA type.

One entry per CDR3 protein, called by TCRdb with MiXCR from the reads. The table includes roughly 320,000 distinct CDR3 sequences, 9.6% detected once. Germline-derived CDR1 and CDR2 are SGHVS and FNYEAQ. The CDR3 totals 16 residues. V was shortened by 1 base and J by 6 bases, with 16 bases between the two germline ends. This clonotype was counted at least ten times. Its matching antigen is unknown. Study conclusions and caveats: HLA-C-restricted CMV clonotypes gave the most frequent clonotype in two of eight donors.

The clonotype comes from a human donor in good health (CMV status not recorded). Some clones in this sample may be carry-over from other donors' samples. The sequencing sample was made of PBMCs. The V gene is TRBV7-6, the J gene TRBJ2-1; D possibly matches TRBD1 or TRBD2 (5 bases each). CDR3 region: CASSLDLQSRGNEQFF. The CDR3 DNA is TGTGCCAGCAGCTTAGATCTTCAGTCGAGGGGCAATGAGCAGTTCTTC.